This TCR beta chain originates from a study of PD-1 blockade in classical Hodgkin lymphoma. Every patient was affected by relapse after autologous stem cell transplantation, while exposure to brentuximab vedotin was not uniform. Complete response, partial response or progressive disease constituted the best responses recorded. Concerning this clone itself: Its target is unknown.

Between the trimmed V and J ends, which lost 5 bases and 2 bases, there was a span of 20 bases. This CDR3 comprises 17 residues. Germline-derived CDR1 and CDR2 are SEHNR and FQNEAQ (reference sequence). Repertoires were generated with immunoSEQ multiplex PCR, while TCRdb's copy carries only in-frame clones and drops some. The sample has some 10,000 clones; 76% are singletons. Study conclusions and caveats: A significant rise in TCR diversity was seen by C4D1 for CD4+ cells but not for CD8+ cells. When set against healthy donors, newly diagnosed patients were reported to show lower baseline TCR diversity. Still unresolved is the cause of the repertoire differences, which may be disease activity or prior therapy.

This material consisted of peripheral blood mononuclear cells (PBMCs), taken at baseline. V and J are TRBV7-9 and TRBJ2-3; D is uncertain. This TCR was sampled from a human donor with classical Hodgkin lymphoma. DNA for the CDR3: TGTGCCAGCAGCCCCTCAAGGCTGGCAGGAATCACAGATACGCAGTATTTT. This sequence encodes CASSPSRLAGITDTQYF. The full variable domain, completed using reference TRBV7-9 and TRBJ2-3, is DTGVSQNPRHKITKRGQNVTFRCDPISEHNRLYWYRQTLGQGPEFLTYFQNEAQLEKSRLLSDRFSAERPKGSFSTLEIQRTEQGDSAMYLCASSPSRLAGITDTQYFGPGTRLTVL.